This is a list of T cell receptor beta chains from one sample in a study of regulatory T cells in long-lasting Graves disease. TCRdb independently ran MiXCR on the multiplex PCR reads; one entry per CDR3 protein. This sample has hundreds of thousands of distinct CDR3 sequences; around 15% occur once, and the top ten carry 20% to 25%. Sequencing was performed on peripheral blood mononuclear cells (PBMCs), taken at new diagnosis, from a patient treated with antithyroid drugs. Receptors originate from a female donor with Graves disease. Both conserved end residues are part of each CDR3. D genes are given only for firm matches. The size entry is marked missing in some rows and otherwise reads once, few, many or a size class.

CDR3aa	CDR3nt	abundance	v_gene	d_gene	j_gene
CASTHTGANTEAFF	TGTGCCAGCACCCATACAGGGGCGAACACTGAAGCTTTCTTT	many	TRBV18	TRBD1	TRBJ1-1
CASRSNRDSYEQYF	TGTGCCAGCAGGAGCAACAGGGACTCCTACGAGCAGTACTTC	many	TRBV7-2	.	TRBJ2-7
CASRGRADTEAFF	TGTGCCAGCAGAGGCAGGGCGGACACTGAAGCTTTCTTT	many	TRBV27	.	TRBJ1-1
CASSFGPLETNTEAFF	TGTGCCAGCAGCTTTGGGCCCCTTGAAACGAACACTGAAGCTTTCTTT	many	TRBV7-9	.	TRBJ1-1
CASTDWQETQYF	TGTGCCAGCACCGACTGGCAAGAGACCCAGTACTTC	many	TRBV6-1	.	TRBJ2-5
CASSNNPGELFF	TGTGCCAGCAGCAATAATCCCGGGGAGCTGTTTTTT	.	TRBV27	.	TRBJ2-2
CASSVAIGLAGVRETQYF	TGTGCCAGCAGCGTAGCTATCGGACTAGCGGGAGTTCGAGAGACCCAGTACTTC	many	TRBV9	TRBD2	TRBJ2-5
CASSGSGRNLYEQYF	TGTGCCAGCAGTGGGAGCGGGAGGAACCTCTACGAGCAGTACTTC	many	TRBV12-3/TRBV12-4	TRBD2	TRBJ2-7
CSARERGGGLKETQYF	TGCAGTGCTAGAGAGAGGGGAGGGGGTTTGAAAGAGACCCAGTACTTC	.	TRBV20-1	.	TRBJ2-5
CASSFAPPGTRNTEAFF	TGTGCCAGCAGCTTCGCACCCCCTGGGACACGGAACACTGAAGCTTTCTTT	once	TRBV7-2	.	TRBJ1-1